The 18 T cell receptor beta chains reported below all come from one sample, sequenced in a study of blood T cell repertoires in COVID-19. This table comes from immunoSEQ multiplex PCR, and its TCRdb copy is limited to in-frame clones, with some not included. The data hold around 250,000 clones, with 70% to 90% observed a single time. Sequenced material: PBMCs or T cells enriched from blood (not recorded which). The source of these receptors is a man aged 50-59 years who had been exposed to COVID-19.

This chain connects TRBV7-9 to TRBJ2-5, with no clear D. From germline, CDR1 is SEHNR and CDR2 FQNEAQ (reference sequence). The V end lost 5 bases, the J end lost 2 bases, and 15 bases lay between the germline ends. The CDR3 totals 15 residues. Written as DNA, the CDR3 is TGTGCCAGCAGCGCCGGTTGGGCAGTTCAAGAGACCCAGTACTTC. Amino acids: CASSAGWAVQETQYF.

The gene calls are TRBV7-2 and TRBJ1-5; TRBD1 agrees at 7 bases. CDR1 is SGHTA and CDR2 is FQGNSA in the germline V gene. With 1 base clipped from V and 4 bases from J, the junction kept 4 bases outside the gene matches. The CDR3 has 15 residues. The CDR3 reads CASSLVGGANQPQHF. Here the CDR3 DNA reads TGTGCCAGCAGCTTAGTAGGGGGCGCGAATCAGCCCCAGCATTTT.

In its sample, this clone was seen once. This chain links TRBV13 with TRBJ1-6; TRBD1 agrees at 9 bases. The J segment lost 10 bases and the V segment lost 4 bases, leaving 8 bases of the junction unmatched. Per germline, CDR1 PRHDT and CDR2 FYEKMQ (reference sequence). The CDR3 is 15 residues long. CDR3 nucleotides: TGTGCCAGCAGCTCTCCCCGGGACAGGGAATCACCCCTCCACTTT. It yields the protein CASSSPRDRESPLHF. Complete variable domain (other parts from reference TRBV13 and TRBJ1-6): AAGVIQSPRHLIKEKRETATLKCYPIPRHDTVYWYQQGPGQDPQFLISFYEKMQSDKGSIPDRFSAQQFSDYHSELNMSSLELGDSALYFCASSSPRDRESPLHFGNGTRLTVT.

This sequence joins TRBV7-9 and TRBJ2-7; 8 nucleotides agree with TRBD1. CDR3 length: 15 residues. Looked up from germline, CDR1 is SEHNR and CDR2 is FQNEAQ (reference sequence). V shed 5 bases and J 2 bases; nucleotides not matched to a gene: 8. CDR3 protein: CASSGGQGAAYEQYF. Here the CDR3 DNA reads TGTGCCAGCAGCGGGGGGCAGGGGGCGGCCTACGAGCAGTACTTC. The full variable domain, rest sourced from reference TRBV7-9 and TRBJ2-7, is DTGVSQNPRHKITKRGQNVTFRCDPISEHNRLYWYRQTLGQGPEFLTYFQNEAQLEKSRLLSDRFSAERPKGSFSTLEIQRTEQGDSAMYLCASSGGQGAAYEQYFGPGTRLTVT.

This chain links TRBV9 with TRBJ1-2, with a possible D match to TRBD1 (6 bases). CDR1 and CDR2 (germline): SGDLS, YYNGEE. The CDR3 is 14 amino acids. Trimming took off 4 bases at V and 5 bases at J, with 15 bases between the two ends. The CDR3 sequence: CASSTRDTRYGYTF. CDR3 DNA: TGTGCCAGCAGCACCCGGGACACTCGGTATGGCTACACCTTC.

The chain is built from TRBV13 and TRBJ1-6; TRBD1 aligns across 7 bases. The germline V gene encodes CDR1 PRHDT and CDR2 FYEKMQ (reference sequence). The CDR3 extends over 14 amino acids. After removal of 0 bases from V and 10 bases from J, the junction contained 3 bases not matched to a gene. In DNA, the CDR3 is TGTGCCAGCAGCTTAGGACAGGGGAACTCACCCCTCCACTTT. This sequence encodes CASSLGQGNSPLHF.

The chain employs TRBV6-5 and TRBJ2-1, with 10 positions matching TRBD2. This CDR3 is built from 15 residues. The V gene end was trimmed by 8 bases and the J gene end by 3 bases; junction bases not matched to a gene: 7. Germline CDR1 and CDR2: MNHEY and SVGAGI. Here the CDR3 reads CASQRLAGDYNEQFF. CDR3 DNA sequence: TGTGCCAGCCAACGACTAGCGGGCGACTACAATGAGCAGTTCTTC.

Only one count was recorded for this clone. The chain is built from TRBV3-1 (or the pseudogene TRBV3-2) and TRBJ2-2; maybe TRBD1 (6 bases). This CDR3 is 13 amino acids long. Germline values: CDR1 LGHDT, CDR2 YNNKEL (reference sequence). Trimming pared 4 bases from V and 4 bases from J, leaving 7 bases between. The CDR3 DNA sequence: TGTGCCAGCAGCCGGACAGTCACCGGGGAGCTGTTTTTT. Its translation: CASSRTVTGELFF.

The chain couples TRBV5-1 to TRBJ1-6, with 8 bases matching TRBD1. Germline V gives CDR1 SGHRS, CDR2 YFSETQ. V was pared by 1 base and J by 8 bases, with 17 bases of the junction left unmatched. The CDR3 loop spans 19 amino acids. For the CDR3, the DNA is TGCGCCAGCAGCTTGATCGGGCCCGGGACAGGTCTAAAGGATTCACCCCTCCACTTT. This codes for CASSLIGPGTGLKDSPLHF.

The V gene is TRBV12-5, the J gene TRBJ1-2, with 9 positions matching TRBD1. Trimming took 0 bases from V and 5 from J; bases not matched to a gene: 10. The CDR3 has 17 residues. CDR1 is LGHNT, CDR2 FRNRAP, per germline. The CDR3 DNA is TGTGCTAGTGGTTTGGTACTTTCCCCGACAGGGGGATATGGCTACACCTTC. Protein product: CASGLVLSPTGGYGYTF. The variable domain in full, with the rest retrieved from reference TRBV12-5 and TRBJ1-2, is DARVTQTPRHKVTEMGQEVTMRCQPILGHNTVFWYRQTMMQGLELLAYFRNRAPLDDSGMPKDRFSAEMPDATLATLKIQPSEPRDSAVYFCASGLVLSPTGGYGYTFGSGTRLTVV.

The chain is built from TRBV4-1 and TRBJ2-7, with D possibly matching TRBD2 (7 bases). The germline V and J ends were trimmed by 3 bases and 7 bases, with 16 bases remaining between them. CDR1 and CDR2 from the germline V gene are MGHRA and YSYEKL. The CDR3 contains 14 residues. In DNA, the CDR3 is TGCGCCAGCAGCCACGTACAGGGCGGGGGTGAGCAGTACGTC. This translates into CASSHVQGGGEQYV.

This clone was counted only a few times. The chain combines TRBV9 with TRBJ2-2, with no clear D. V was clipped by 1 base and J by 6 bases, with 7 bases between them. The CDR3 is made up of 13 amino acids. The germline CDR1 and CDR2 sequences are SGDLS and YYNGEE. CDR3 residues: CASSVFPAGELFF. CDR3 nucleotide sequence: TGTGCCAGCAGCGTATTCCCGGCCGGGGAGCTGTTTTTT.

The gene calls are TRBV11-3 and TRBJ2-2, with 14 bases aligning to TRBD2. Germline V gives CDR1 SGHNT, CDR2 YENEEA. There are 17 residues in the CDR3. Trimming took 5 bases from V and 6 from J; bases not matched to a gene: 8. CDR3 protein: CASSAGLAGGWSGELFF. In nucleotides, the CDR3 is TGTGCCAGCAGCGCCGGACTAGCGGGAGGCTGGTCCGGGGAGCTGTTTTTT.

This sequence joins TRBV2 and TRBJ2-5; possibly TRBD2 for D (5 bases). V shed 6 bases and J shed 0 bases, with 23 bases lying between them. The CDR3 consists of 18 residues. Germline V CDR1 and CDR2: SNHLY, FYNNEI. The CDR3 region is CASSQWTPRTAYQETQYF. The DNA of the CDR3 is TGTGCCAGCAGCCAATGGACTCCCAGGACCGCGTACCAAGAGACCCAGTACTTC.

CDR3 DNA: TGTGCCAGCAGTGAGAGGGACACCAATTCACCCCTCCACTTT. Protein sequence: CASSERDTNSPLHF. The V and J genes are TRBV2 and TRBJ1-6, with D tentatively TRBD1 (6 bases). This CDR3 has 14 amino acids. Trimming took 3 bases from V and 7 from J, leaving 10 bases between them. From germline, CDR1 is SNHLY and CDR2 FYNNEI.

The CDR3 here is CASSLDMRGAAVGEQYF. The CDR3 DNA reads TGTGCCAGCAGCTTAGATATGCGGGGGGCGGCCGTGGGCGAGCAGTACTTC. This chain joins TRBV11-2 and TRBJ2-7, with 8 bases fitting TRBD2. The CDR3 totals 17 residues. Trimming took 0 bases from V and 6 from J; bases not matched to a gene: 13. Germline assignment: CDR1 SGHAT and CDR2 FQNNGV.

The V call is TRBV7-2, the J call TRBJ2-1; 14 bases map to TRBD2. After removal of 0 bases from V and 4 bases from J, the junction contained 2 bases not matched to a gene. The CDR3 loop spans 17 amino acids. CDR1 is SGHTA and CDR2 is FQGNSA in the germline V gene. CDR3 residues: CASSLARTSGGYNEQFF. The CDR3 nucleotides read TGTGCCAGCAGCTTAGCGCGGACTAGCGGGGGGTACAATGAGCAGTTCTTC.

The rearrangement joins TRBV28 to TRBJ1-2; 7 positions agree with TRBD1. V lost 4 bases to trimming and J lost 7 bases; unmatched junction nucleotides: 9. The CDR3 is 14 residues long. Germline CDR1 is MDHEN and CDR2 is SYDVKM. This CDR3 is CASSSATGLPGYTF. The CDR3 coding sequence is TGTGCCAGCAGTTCCGCGACAGGGTTGCCTGGCTACACCTTC.